Listed below are T cell receptor beta chains from one sample, sequenced in a study of blood T cell repertoires in COVID-19. Data came from immunoSEQ multiplex PCR; TCRdb stores just in-frame clones and leaves some out. Counted here are roughly 160,000 clones, roughly 86% occurring once; the ten biggest clones make up under 3%. Material for sequencing was peripheral blood. Every receptor here comes from a woman aged 80 or over with COVID-19, enrolled during active disease. The conserved cysteine and the conserved F or W are not part of the CDR3 here. Each record gives: J gene, V gene, CDR3 protein.

TRBJ1-1	TRBV11-2	ASTPQGARNTEAF
TRBJ1-6	TRBV7-2	ASSFQTQDSPLH
TRBJ1-3	TRBV7-2	ASSKRTGTGLRNTIY
TRBJ1-6	TRBV6-2/TRBV6-3	ASSYGQPNSPLH
TRBJ1-1	TRBV28	ASSSKNTEAF
TRBJ1-2	TRBV28	ASSFPEGAGDYGYT
TRBJ2-7	TRBV5-4	ASSLVIVPMAGANYEQY
TRBJ1-2	TRBV28	ASSPTGFGYT
TRBJ2-3	TRBV28	ASRGQGDTDTQY
TRBJ2-2	TRBV28	ASSFRGANTGELF